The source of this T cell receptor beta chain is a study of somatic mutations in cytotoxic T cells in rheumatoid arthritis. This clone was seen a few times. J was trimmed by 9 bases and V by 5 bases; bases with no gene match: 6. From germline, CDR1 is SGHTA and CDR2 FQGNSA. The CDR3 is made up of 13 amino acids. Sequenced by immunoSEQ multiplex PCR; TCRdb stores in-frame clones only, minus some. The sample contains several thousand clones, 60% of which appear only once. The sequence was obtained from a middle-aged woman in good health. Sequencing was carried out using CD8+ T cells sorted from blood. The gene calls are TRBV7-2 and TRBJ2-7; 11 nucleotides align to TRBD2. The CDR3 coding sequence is TGTGCCAGCAGCCCCACTAGCGGGGGTCGGCAGTACTTC. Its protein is CASSPTSGGRQYF.